This paragraph reports one T cell receptor beta chain. Its antigen is not identified. Unique molecular identifiers had been added to the TCR beta cDNA libraries. In TCRdb, the PCR reads were re-called with MiXCR into one record per CDR3 protein. The table shows about 540,000 distinct CDR3 sequences, with roughly 34% occurring only once. This entry comes from a study of post-analysis software for immune sequencing data. Findings and caveats of the study: The five TRBV segments detected at higher frequency in patients than in controls included TRBV5-6, TRBV5-1 and TRBV20-1.

The V gene lost 8 bases and the J gene lost 0 bases, with 13 bases spanning the gap. The CDR3 contains 15 residues. The V gene's germline CDR1 is SGHAT and CDR2 FQNNGV. The chain combines TRBV11-2 with TRBJ1-4, with D uncertain. The TCR comes from a girl between 2 and 17 years old with multiple sclerosis. The material sequenced was blood. The CDR3 sequence: CASSRFGATNEKLFF. The DNA of the CDR3 is TGTGCCAGCTCCAGATTTGGTGCAACTAATGAAAAACTGTTTTTT. Full variable domain (rest looked up from reference TRBV11-2 and TRBJ1-4): EAGVAQSPRYKIIEKRQSVAFWCNPISGHATLYWYQQILGQGPKLLIQFQNNGVVDDSQLPKDRFSAERLKGVDSTLKIQPAKLEDSAVYLCASSRFGATNEKLFFGSGTQLSVL.